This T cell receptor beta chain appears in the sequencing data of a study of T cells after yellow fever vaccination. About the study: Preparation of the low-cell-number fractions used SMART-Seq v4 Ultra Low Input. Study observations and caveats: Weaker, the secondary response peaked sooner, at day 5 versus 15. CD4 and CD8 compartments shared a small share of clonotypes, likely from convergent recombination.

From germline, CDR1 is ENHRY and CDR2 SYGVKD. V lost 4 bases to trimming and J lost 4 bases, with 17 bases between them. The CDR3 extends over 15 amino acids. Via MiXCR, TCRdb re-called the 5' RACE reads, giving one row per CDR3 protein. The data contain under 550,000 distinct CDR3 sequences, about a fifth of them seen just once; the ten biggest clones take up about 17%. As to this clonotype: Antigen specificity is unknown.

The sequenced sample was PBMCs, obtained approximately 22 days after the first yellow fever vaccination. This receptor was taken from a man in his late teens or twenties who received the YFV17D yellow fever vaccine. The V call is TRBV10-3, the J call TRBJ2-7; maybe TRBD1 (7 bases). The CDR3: CAISGNRGAGYEQYF. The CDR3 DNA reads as TGTGCCATCAGTGGTAACAGGGGCGCGGGGTACGAGCAGTACTTC.